These 19 T cell receptor beta chains share one sample of origin, sequenced in a study of blood T cell repertoires in COVID-19. Sequencing used immunoSEQ multiplex PCR; TCRdb keeps in-frame clones, though not all of them. The table has 85,000 to 95,000 clones, less than 90% seen once; the top ten hold 18%. Sequenced input: peripheral blood. Receptor source: an elderly woman with acute or convalescent COVID-19.

CDR3 sequence (DNA): TGCAGCGTTGTCCTCGAGGACTGGGGGAACACCGGGGAGCTGTTTTTT. It codes for CSVVLEDWGNTGELFF. V gene TRBV29-1 combines with J gene TRBJ2-2; D is perhaps TRBD2 (5 bases). The CDR3 is made up of 16 amino acids. CDR1 is SQVTM and CDR2 is ANQGSEA in the germline V gene. Trimming pared 4 bases from V and 1 base from J, leaving 16 bases between.

This clone was recorded once. This chain uses TRBV20-1 with TRBJ1-3; unclear D gene. V gave up 5 bases and J gave up 0 bases, with 2 bases separating them. CDR3 length: 11 amino acids. Germline V gene data show CDR1 as DFQATT and CDR2 as SNEGSKA (reference sequence). The CDR3 loop is CSAHSGNTIYF. Here the CDR3 DNA reads TGCAGTGCTCACTCTGGAAACACCATATATTTT.

V usage is TRBV12-5 and J usage is TRBJ1-1, with D perhaps matching TRBD1 (5 bases). This CDR3 is built from 13 residues. The V gene's germline CDR1 is LGHNT and CDR2 FRNRAP. V was shortened by 3 bases and J by 4 bases, with 9 bases between the two germline ends. CDR3 residues: CASGFFGGTEAFF. For the CDR3, the DNA is TGTGCTAGTGGTTTTTTCGGGGGCACTGAAGCTTTCTTT.

This clone was picked up a small number of times. The chain joins TRBV6-5 to TRBJ1-2; TRBD1 is a possible D gene (6 bases). Germline lookup yields CDR1 MNHEY and CDR2 SVGAGI. The V gene lost 5 bases and the J gene lost 5 bases, with 18 bases spanning the gap. CDR3 length: 15 amino acids. This chain's CDR3 is CASSRNRAIRYGYTF. Written as DNA, the CDR3 is TGTGCCAGCAGTCGCAACAGGGCCATACGGTATGGCTACACCTTC.

The rearrangement links TRBV5-5 to TRBJ2-7, with TRBD2 matching 7 bases. Germline V gives CDR1 SGHKS, CDR2 YYEKEE (reference sequence). Losses at the gene ends were 0 bases for V and 6 bases for J; bases not matched to a gene: 9. This CDR3 has 15 amino acids. The CDR3 region has the DNA TGTGCCAGCAGCTTGGGTCACCGGGAGGTAGGCGAGCAGTACTTC. Its translation: CASSLGHREVGEQYF.

This clone occurred once. The chain has TRBV5-5 and TRBJ2-2; 7 bases map to TRBD2. Germline V gene lookup returns CDR1 SGHKS and CDR2 YYEKEE (reference sequence). V dropped 4 bases and J dropped 4; count of bases not matched to a gene: 7. This CDR3 comprises 15 residues. The CDR3 spells CASSPPAGSTGELFF. CDR3 bases: TGTGCCAGCAGCCCGCCAGCGGGGAGCACCGGGGAGCTGTTTTTT.

This chain links TRBV19 with TRBJ2-3; 15 bases align to TRBD2. The ends lost 6 bases at V and 1 base at J; junction bases unmatched: 11. CDR1 and CDR2 from the germline V gene are LNHDA and SQIVND (reference sequence). The CDR3 has 19 residues. The CDR3 coding sequence is TGTGCCAGTAGCCGATTACGGACTAGCGGGGGGGCCGGCACAGATACGCAGTATTTT. The encoded protein is CASSRLRTSGGAGTDTQYF.

V and J are TRBV3-1 (or the pseudogene TRBV3-2) and TRBJ1-2, with D perhaps matching TRBD1 (5 bases). V shed 4 bases and J shed 0 bases, with 9 bases lying between them. In germline, CDR1 is LGHDT, CDR2 YNNKEL (reference sequence). The CDR3 is 14 residues long. The CDR3 nucleotides read TGTGCCAGCAGCCGGGGCGCCTCTAACTATGGCTACACCTTC. Translated: CASSRGASNYGYTF.

The chain uses TRBV14 and TRBJ1-2, with TRBD1 matching 9 bases. The CDR3 is 16 residues long. Germline loops: CDR1 SGHDN, CDR2 FVKESK. V shed 4 bases, J shed 4 bases, and the junction held 10 bases outside the gene matches. The CDR3 loop is CASSPQGQGIIYGYTF. In nucleotides, the CDR3 is TGTGCCAGCAGCCCCCAAGGACAGGGGATTATCTATGGCTACACCTTC. The full variable domain, rest sourced from reference TRBV14 and TRBJ1-2, is EAGVTQFPSHSVIEKGQTVTLRCDPISGHDNLYWYRRVMGKEIKFLLHFVKESKQDESGMPNNRFLAERTGGTYSTLKVQPAELEDSGVYFCASSPQGQGIIYGYTFGSGTRLTVV.

The chain recombines TRBV10-3 with TRBJ2-7; 7 nucleotides align to TRBD2. This CDR3 has 15 residues. Trimming took 5 bases from V and 0 from J; bases not matched to a gene: 7. Germline V lookup: CDR1 ENHRY, CDR2 SYGVKD. For the CDR3, the DNA is TGTGCCATCAGTTCCTCCGGGACTAACTCCTACGAGCAGTACTTC. Translating it yields CAISSSGTNSYEQYF.

The chain joins TRBV2 to TRBJ1-4, with a weak D call TRBD1 (6 bases). The CDR3 extends over 15 amino acids. The V and J ends lost 7 bases and 0 bases respectively, with 12 bases between them. Germline CDR1 is SNHLY and CDR2 is FYNNEI. CDR3 amino acids: CASNRDSATNEKLFF. CDR3 nucleotides: TGTGCCAGCAACAGGGATAGTGCAACTAATGAAAAACTGTTTTTT.

This sequence joins TRBV6-5 and TRBJ2-7, with D perhaps TRBD2 (5 bases). The CDR3 covers 16 residues. From germline, CDR1 is MNHEY and CDR2 SVGAGI. V was cut by 0 bases and J by 0 bases, with 12 bases left in between. CDR3 DNA sequence: TGTGCCAGCAGTTACTCGGCAGGAGGAAGCTCCTACGAGCAGTACTTC. This translates into CASSYSAGGSSYEQYF.

CDR3 nucleotides: TGTGCCAGCAGTGGGGGCGTGGGGGCCCGCTCTGGGGCCAACGTCCTGACTTTC. It is translated as CASSGGVGARSGANVLTF. The J gene is TRBJ2-6, the V gene TRBV2; TRBD1 is a possible D gene (6 bases). The germline V gene has CDR1 SNHLY and CDR2 FYNNEI. The CDR3 covers 18 residues. Trimming shortened V by 4 bases and J by 0 bases, and 16 bases separated the two germline ends.

This chain links TRBV9 with TRBJ2-1; maybe TRBD2 (8 bases). The germline V and J ends were trimmed by 3 bases and 9 bases, with 25 bases remaining between them. The CDR3 is 17 amino acids. The germline CDR1 and CDR2 sequences are SGDLS and YYNGEE. The CDR3 DNA reads TGTGCCAGCAGCGGGAACTCGGGGACTAGGGGGCAAGGTGAGCAGTTCTTC. Translation gives CASSGNSGTRGQGEQFF.

The table lists this clone with a few counts. The V gene is TRBV25-1, the J gene TRBJ1-1; maybe TRBD1 (5 bases). This CDR3 is built from 15 residues. The V end was cut by 2 bases, the J end by 0 bases, with 10 bases between. Germline V lookup: CDR1 MGHDK, CDR2 SYGVNS. CDR3: CASSEGHSMNTEAFF. The DNA for the CDR3 is TGTGCCAGCAGTGAAGGACATAGCATGAACACTGAAGCTTTCTTT.

The chain has TRBV2 and TRBJ1-1; D call uncertain. The length of the CDR3 is 12 residues. V gave up 9 bases and J gave up 2 bases, with 10 bases separating them. Germline V gene data show CDR1 as SNHLY and CDR2 as FYNNEI. CDR3 sequence (DNA): TGTGCCAGTCTAACAGCAAACACTGAAGCTTTCTTT. It translates to CASLTANTEAFF.

CDR3 nucleotides: TGTGCCAGCAGAAGAGGGAACTATGGCTACACCTTC. Protein sequence: CASRRGNYGYTF. This chain joins TRBV2 and TRBJ1-2; D gene unclear. The CDR3 is 12 residues long. The V and J ends lost 6 bases and 2 bases respectively, with 7 bases between them. The germline CDR1 and CDR2 sequences are SNHLY and FYNNEI.

This clone was detected once. The rearrangement joins TRBV28 to TRBJ1-6; D not resolved. The CDR3 has 14 amino acids. The germline V gene encodes CDR1 MDHEN and CDR2 SYDVKM. V lost 5 bases, J lost 1 base, and 6 bases lay in between. The CDR3 loop is CASSPVSYNSPLHF. The CDR3, as DNA: TGTGCCAGCAGTCCGGTATCCTATAATTCACCCCTCCACTTT.

In this sample, this clone turned up a few times. The V and J genes are TRBV5-1 and TRBJ2-5; TRBD2 matches 9 bases. With V trimmed by 4 bases and J by 3 bases, 10 bases remained unmatched. Germline V CDR1 and CDR2: SGHRS, YFSETQ. The CDR3 consists of 16 residues. CDR3 sequence: CASSREGASGEETQYF. The CDR3 DNA follows: TGCGCCAGCAGCCGGGAGGGGGCTAGCGGGGAAGAGACCCAGTACTTC.